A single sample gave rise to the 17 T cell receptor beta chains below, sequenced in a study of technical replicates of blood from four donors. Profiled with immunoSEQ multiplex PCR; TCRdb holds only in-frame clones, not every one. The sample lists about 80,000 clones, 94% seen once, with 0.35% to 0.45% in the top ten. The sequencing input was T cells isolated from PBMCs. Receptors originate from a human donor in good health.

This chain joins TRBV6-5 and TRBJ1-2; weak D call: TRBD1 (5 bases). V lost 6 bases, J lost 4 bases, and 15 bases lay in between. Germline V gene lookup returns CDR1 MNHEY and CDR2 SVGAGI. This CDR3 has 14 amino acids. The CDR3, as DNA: TGTGCCAGCAGCTTCATTGGGGGGTCCTATGGCTACACCTTC. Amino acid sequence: CASSFIGGSYGYTF.

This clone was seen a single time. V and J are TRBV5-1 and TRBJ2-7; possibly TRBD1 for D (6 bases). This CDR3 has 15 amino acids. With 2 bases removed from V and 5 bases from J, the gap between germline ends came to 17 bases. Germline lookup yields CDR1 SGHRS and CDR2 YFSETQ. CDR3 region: CASSLQGTGHDEQYF. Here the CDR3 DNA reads TGCGCCAGCAGCTTACAGGGAACGGGCCATGACGAGCAGTACTTC.

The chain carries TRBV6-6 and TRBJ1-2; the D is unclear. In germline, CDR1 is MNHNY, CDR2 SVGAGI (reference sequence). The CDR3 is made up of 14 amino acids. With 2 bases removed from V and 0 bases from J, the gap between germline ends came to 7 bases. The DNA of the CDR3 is TGTGCCAGCAGTTACCCAATAGCTAACTATGGCTACACCTTC. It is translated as CASSYPIANYGYTF.

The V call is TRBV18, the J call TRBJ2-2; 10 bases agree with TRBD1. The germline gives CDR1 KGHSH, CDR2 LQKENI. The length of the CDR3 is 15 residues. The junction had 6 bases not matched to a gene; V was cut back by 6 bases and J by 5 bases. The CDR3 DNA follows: TGTGCCAGCTCGCGGGACAGGGGTGGAACCGGGGAGCTGTTTTTT. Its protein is CASSRDRGGTGELFF.

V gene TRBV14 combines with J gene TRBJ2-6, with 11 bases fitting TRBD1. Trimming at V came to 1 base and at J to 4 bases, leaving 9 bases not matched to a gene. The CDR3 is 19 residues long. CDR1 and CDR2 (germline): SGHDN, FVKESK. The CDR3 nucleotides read TGTGCCAGCAGCCAAGTCTATGGACAGGGGGCGCTCGGGGCCAACGTCCTGACTTTC. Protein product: CASSQVYGQGALGANVLTF.

CDR3 DNA sequence: TGTGCCAGCAGCGGATCGGGACACTCTGGAGGCTATGGCTACACCTTC. Translating it yields CASSGSGHSGGYGYTF. The chain joins TRBV9 to TRBJ1-2; weak D call: TRBD1 (6 bases). Per germline, CDR1 SGDLS and CDR2 YYNGEE. The CDR3 is made up of 16 amino acids. V dropped 3 bases and J dropped 4 bases, with 19 bases sitting between them.

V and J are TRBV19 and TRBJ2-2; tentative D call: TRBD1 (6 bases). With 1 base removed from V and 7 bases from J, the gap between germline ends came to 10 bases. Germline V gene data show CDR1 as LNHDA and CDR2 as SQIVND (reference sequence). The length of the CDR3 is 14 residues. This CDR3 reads CASSIAGVIGELFF. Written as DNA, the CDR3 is TGTGCCAGTAGTATAGCAGGGGTGATCGGGGAGCTGTTTTTT.

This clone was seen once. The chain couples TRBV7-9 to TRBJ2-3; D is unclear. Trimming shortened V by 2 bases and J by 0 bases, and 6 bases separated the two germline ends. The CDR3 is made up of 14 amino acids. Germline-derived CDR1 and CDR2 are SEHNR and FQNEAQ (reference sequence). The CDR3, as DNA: TGTGCCAGCAGCTTACTCCTCAGCACAGATACGCAGTATTTT. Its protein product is CASSLLLSTDTQYF.

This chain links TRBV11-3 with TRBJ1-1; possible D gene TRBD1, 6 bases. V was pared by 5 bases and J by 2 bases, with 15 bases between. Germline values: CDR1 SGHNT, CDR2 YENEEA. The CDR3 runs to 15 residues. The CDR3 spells CASSPRGHYNTEAFF. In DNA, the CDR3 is TGTGCCAGCAGCCCCCGGGGACACTATAACACTGAAGCTTTCTTT.

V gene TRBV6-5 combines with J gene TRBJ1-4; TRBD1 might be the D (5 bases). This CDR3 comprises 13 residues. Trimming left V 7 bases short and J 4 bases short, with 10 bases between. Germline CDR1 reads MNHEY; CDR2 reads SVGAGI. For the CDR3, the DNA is TGTGCCAGCATGCGCGGGGGTAATGAAAAACTGTTTTTT. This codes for CASMRGGNEKLFF.

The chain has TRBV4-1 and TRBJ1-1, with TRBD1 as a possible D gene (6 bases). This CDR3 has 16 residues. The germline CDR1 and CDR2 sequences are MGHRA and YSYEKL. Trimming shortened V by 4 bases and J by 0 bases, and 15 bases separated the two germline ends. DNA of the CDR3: TGCGCCAGCAGCCCAAATTTTTGGGGGCTGAACACTGAAGCTTTCTTT. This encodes CASSPNFWGLNTEAFF.

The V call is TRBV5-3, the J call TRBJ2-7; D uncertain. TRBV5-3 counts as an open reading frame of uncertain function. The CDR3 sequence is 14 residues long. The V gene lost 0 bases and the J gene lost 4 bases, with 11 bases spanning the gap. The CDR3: CARSLAMLGYEQYF. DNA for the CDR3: TGTGCCAGAAGCTTGGCTATGCTCGGTTACGAGCAGTACTTC.

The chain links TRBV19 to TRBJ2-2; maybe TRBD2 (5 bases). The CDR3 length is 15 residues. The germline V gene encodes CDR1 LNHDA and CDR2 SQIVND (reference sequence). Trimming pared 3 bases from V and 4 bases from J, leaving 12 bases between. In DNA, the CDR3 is TGTGCCAGTAGTATTTGGGAGTCGGTCACCGGGGAGCTGTTTTTT. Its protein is CASSIWESVTGELFF.

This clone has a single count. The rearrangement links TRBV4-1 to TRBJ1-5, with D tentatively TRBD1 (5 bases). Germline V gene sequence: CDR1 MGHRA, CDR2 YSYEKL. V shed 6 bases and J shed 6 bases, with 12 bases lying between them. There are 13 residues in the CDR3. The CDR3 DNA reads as TGCGCCAGCAGTCCCCAGGGAGGTCAGCCCCAGCATTTT. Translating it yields CASSPQGGQPQHF.

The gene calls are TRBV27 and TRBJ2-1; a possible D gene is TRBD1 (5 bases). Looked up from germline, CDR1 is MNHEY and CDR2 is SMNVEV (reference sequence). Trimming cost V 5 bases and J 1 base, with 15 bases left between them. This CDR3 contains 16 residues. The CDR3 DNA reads TGTGCCAGCAGTCCGCAGGGTTCTGGGTCCTACAATGAGCAGTTCTTC. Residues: CASSPQGSGSYNEQFF.

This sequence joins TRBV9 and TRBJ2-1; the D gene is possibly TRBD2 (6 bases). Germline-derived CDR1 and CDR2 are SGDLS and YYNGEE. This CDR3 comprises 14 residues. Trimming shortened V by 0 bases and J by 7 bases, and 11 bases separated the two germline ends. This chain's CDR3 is CASSVAAGPNEQFF. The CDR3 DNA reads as TGTGCCAGCAGCGTAGCGGCGGGACCAAATGAGCAGTTCTTC. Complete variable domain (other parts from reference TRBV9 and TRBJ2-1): DSGVTQTPKHLITATGQRVTLRCSPRSGDLSVYWYQQSLDQGLQFLIQYYNGEERAKGNILERFSAQQFPDLHSELNLSSLELGDSALYFCASSVAAGPNEQFFGPGTRLTVL.

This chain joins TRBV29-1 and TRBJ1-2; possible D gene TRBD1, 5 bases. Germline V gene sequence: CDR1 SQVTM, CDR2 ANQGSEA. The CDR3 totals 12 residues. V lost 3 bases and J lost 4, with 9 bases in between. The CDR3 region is CSVDGQTYGYTF. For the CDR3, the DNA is TGCAGCGTTGACGGACAAACCTATGGCTACACCTTC. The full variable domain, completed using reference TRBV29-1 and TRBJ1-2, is SAVISQKPSRDICQRGTSLTIQCQVDSQVTMMFWYRQQPGQSLTLIATANQGSEATYESGFVIDKFPISRPNLTFSTLTVSNMSPEDSSIYLCSVDGQTYGYTFGSGTRLTVV.